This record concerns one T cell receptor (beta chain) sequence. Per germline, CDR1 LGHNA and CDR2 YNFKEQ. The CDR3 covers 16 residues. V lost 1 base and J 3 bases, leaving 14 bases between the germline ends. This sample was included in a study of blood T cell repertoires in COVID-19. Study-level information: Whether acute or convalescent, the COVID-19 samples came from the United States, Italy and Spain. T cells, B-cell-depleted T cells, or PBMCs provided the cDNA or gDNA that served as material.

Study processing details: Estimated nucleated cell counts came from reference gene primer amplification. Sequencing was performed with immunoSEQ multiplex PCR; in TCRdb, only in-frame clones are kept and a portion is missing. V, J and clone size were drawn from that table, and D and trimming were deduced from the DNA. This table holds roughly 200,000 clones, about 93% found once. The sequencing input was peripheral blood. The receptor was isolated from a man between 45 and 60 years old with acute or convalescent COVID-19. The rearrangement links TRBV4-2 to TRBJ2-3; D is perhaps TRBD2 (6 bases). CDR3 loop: CASSQGELGGTDTQYF. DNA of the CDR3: TGTGCCAGCAGCCAAGGGGAACTAGGAGGGACAGATACGCAGTATTTT.